This TCR beta chain was identified during a study of metastatic and nonmetastatic thyroid tumors. Whole-study context: Comparative analysis of repertoires was undertaken across blood and tumor or nodule tissue obtained from malignant and benign thyroid patients. Findings and limits, study-wide: Compared with benign nodules, malignant thyroid tumors were reported to have significantly higher TCR beta diversity in both blood and tumor.

This clone has at least ten counts. Antigen specificity is unknown. Per the original methods: For papillary thyroid cancer, a distant-metastasis classifier was constructed from CDR3 differences observed across clinicopathological groups. From the PCR reads, TCRdb re-called clones with MiXCR. The V and J calls here are based on TCRdb, not the publication. This sample has tens of thousands of clones, with about 14% found just once. The CDR3 has 15 amino acids. Germline V gene lookup returns CDR1 MNHNS and CDR2 SASEGT. V shed 5 bases, J shed 3 bases, and the junction held 2 bases outside the gene matches. The entire patient cohort was treatment-naive prior to thyroid surgery.

V usage is TRBV6-1 and J usage is TRBJ2-1; 12 bases fit TRBD2. The source is a male donor with papillary thyroid cancer or a benign thyroid nodule (not recorded which). Some clones in this sample may be carry-over from other donors' samples. Material: blood. CDR3 coding DNA: TGTGCCAGCAGTCCGACTAGCGGGGGCTACAATGAGCAGTTCTTC. Its protein is CASSPTSGGYNEQFF.